This is a list of T cell receptor beta chains from one sample in a study of PD-1 blockade in classical Hodgkin lymphoma. This table comes from immunoSEQ multiplex PCR, and its TCRdb copy is limited to in-frame clones, with some not included. The data hold about 96,000 clones, with just over 90% observed a single time. The specimen comprised peripheral blood mononuclear cells (PBMCs), sampled before the fourth cycle of nivolumab. The receptors derive from a human donor with classical Hodgkin lymphoma. The CDR3 runs from the conserved cysteine through the conserved F or W. The D gene is left open where the match is weak. Rows give clone size only sometimes, using once, few, many, or a class for an expanded clone.

d_call: .; clone_size: .; j_call: TRBJ1-1; v_call: TRBV30; cdr3_aa: CAWSVWGGIFEAFF; cdr3_nt: TGTGCCTGGAGTGTATGGGGGGGTATCTTTGAAGCTTTCTTT
d_call: TRBD2; clone_size: .; j_call: TRBJ2-1; v_call: TRBV10-1; cdr3_aa: CASRTSGGNEQFF; cdr3_nt: TGCGCCAGCAGGACTAGCGGTGGGAATGAGCAGTTCTTC
d_call: TRBD2; clone_size: once; j_call: TRBJ2-2; v_call: TRBV7-7; cdr3_aa: CASSLGAGGITGELFF; cdr3_nt: TGTGCTAGCAGCTTGGGTGCGGGAGGAATCACCGGGGAGCTGTTTTTT
d_call: TRBD2; clone_size: .; j_call: TRBJ2-5; v_call: TRBV5-1; cdr3_aa: CASSPGTFVGGQVETQYF; cdr3_nt: TGCGCCAGCAGCCCCGGGACCTTCGTGGGAGGGCAGGTAGAGACCCAGTACTTC
d_call: TRBD2; clone_size: .; j_call: TRBJ2-2; v_call: TRBV5-1; cdr3_aa: CASSLLPAGEAGELFF; cdr3_nt: TGCGCCAGCAGTCTTCTCCCAGCGGGAGAAGCCGGGGAGCTGTTTTTT
d_call: .; clone_size: .; j_call: TRBJ2-3; v_call: TRBV5-1; cdr3_aa: CASSFERDKSTDTQYF; cdr3_nt: TGCGCCAGCAGCTTTGAGAGGGACAAGAGCACAGATACGCAGTATTTT
d_call: TRBD2; clone_size: .; j_call: TRBJ2-1; v_call: TRBV9; cdr3_aa: CASSVAGTSGFNEQFF; cdr3_nt: TGTGCCAGCAGCGTAGCGGGGACTAGCGGGTTCAATGAGCAGTTCTTC
d_call: .; clone_size: .; j_call: TRBJ2-5; v_call: TRBV4-1; cdr3_aa: CASSQASRVRQETQYF; cdr3_nt: TGCGCCAGCAGCCAAGCGAGCAGGGTCCGGCAAGAGACCCAGTACTTC
d_call: .; clone_size: .; j_call: TRBJ2-7; v_call: TRBV7-8; cdr3_aa: CASSLLAGEGYEQYF; cdr3_nt: TGTGCCAGCAGCTTATTGGCAGGGGAAGGCTACGAGCAGTACTTC
d_call: .; clone_size: .; j_call: TRBJ2-7; v_call: TRBV11-2; cdr3_aa: CASSSPNQQYYEQYF; cdr3_nt: TGTGCCAGCAGCTCCCCAAATCAGCAGTACTACGAGCAGTACTTC
d_call: .; clone_size: .; j_call: TRBJ2-7; v_call: TRBV11-2; cdr3_aa: CASSLAGYEQYF; cdr3_nt: TGTGCCAGCAGCTTAGCCGGGTACGAGCAGTACTTC
d_call: .; clone_size: .; j_call: TRBJ2-1; v_call: TRBV14; cdr3_aa: CASSPGDSSYNEQFF; cdr3_nt: TGTGCCAGCAGCCCGGGGGACTCTTCCTACAATGAGCAGTTCTTC
d_call: .; clone_size: .; j_call: TRBJ1-1; v_call: TRBV2; cdr3_aa: CASWPENTEAFF; cdr3_nt: TGTGCCAGCTGGCCCGAGAACACTGAAGCTTTCTTT
d_call: TRBD1; clone_size: once; j_call: TRBJ1-4; v_call: TRBV14; cdr3_aa: CASSQATGLGEKLFF; cdr3_nt: TGTGCCAGCAGCCAAGCGACAGGGCTTGGCGAAAAACTGTTTTTT
d_call: .; clone_size: .; j_call: TRBJ2-7; v_call: TRBV6-1; cdr3_aa: CASRGDSYEQYF; cdr3_nt: TGTGCCAGCAGAGGGGATTCCTACGAGCAGTACTTC
d_call: .; clone_size: .; j_call: TRBJ1-1; v_call: TRBV14; cdr3_aa: CASSPPVRVLNTEAFF; cdr3_nt: TGTGCCAGCAGCCCCCCGGTGAGGGTCCTTAACACTGAAGCTTTCTTT
d_call: TRBD1; clone_size: .; j_call: TRBJ2-3; v_call: TRBV6-6; cdr3_aa: CASSTTGVFADTQYF; cdr3_nt: TGTGCCAGCAGTACCACAGGGGTTTTCGCAGATACGCAGTATTTT
d_call: .; clone_size: .; j_call: TRBJ2-7; v_call: TRBV30; cdr3_aa: CAWEQSFSSYEQYF; cdr3_nt: TGTGCCTGGGAACAGAGTTTCAGCTCCTACGAGCAGTACTTC
d_call: TRBD2; clone_size: .; j_call: TRBJ2-7; v_call: TRBV7-6; cdr3_aa: CASSLASGTTYEQYF; cdr3_nt: TGTGCCAGCAGCTTAGCGAGCGGGACCACCTACGAGCAGTACTTC